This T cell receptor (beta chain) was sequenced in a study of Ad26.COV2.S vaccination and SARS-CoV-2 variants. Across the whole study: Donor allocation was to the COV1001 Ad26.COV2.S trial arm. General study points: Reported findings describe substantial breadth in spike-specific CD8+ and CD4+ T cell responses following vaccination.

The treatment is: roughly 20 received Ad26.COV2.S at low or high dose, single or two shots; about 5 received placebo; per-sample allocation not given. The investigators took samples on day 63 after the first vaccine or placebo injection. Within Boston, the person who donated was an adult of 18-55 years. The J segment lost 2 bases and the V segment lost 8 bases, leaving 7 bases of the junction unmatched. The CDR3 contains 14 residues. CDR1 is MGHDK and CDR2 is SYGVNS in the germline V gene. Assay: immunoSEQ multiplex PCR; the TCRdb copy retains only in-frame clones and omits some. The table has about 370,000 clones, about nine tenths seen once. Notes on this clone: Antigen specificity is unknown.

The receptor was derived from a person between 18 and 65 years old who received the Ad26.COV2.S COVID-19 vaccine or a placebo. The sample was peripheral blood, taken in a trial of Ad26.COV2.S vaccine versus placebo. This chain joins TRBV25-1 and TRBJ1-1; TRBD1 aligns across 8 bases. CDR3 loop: CASRSTGGNTEAFF. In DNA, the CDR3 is TGTGCCAGCCGTAGCACAGGGGGAAACACTGAAGCTTTCTTT.